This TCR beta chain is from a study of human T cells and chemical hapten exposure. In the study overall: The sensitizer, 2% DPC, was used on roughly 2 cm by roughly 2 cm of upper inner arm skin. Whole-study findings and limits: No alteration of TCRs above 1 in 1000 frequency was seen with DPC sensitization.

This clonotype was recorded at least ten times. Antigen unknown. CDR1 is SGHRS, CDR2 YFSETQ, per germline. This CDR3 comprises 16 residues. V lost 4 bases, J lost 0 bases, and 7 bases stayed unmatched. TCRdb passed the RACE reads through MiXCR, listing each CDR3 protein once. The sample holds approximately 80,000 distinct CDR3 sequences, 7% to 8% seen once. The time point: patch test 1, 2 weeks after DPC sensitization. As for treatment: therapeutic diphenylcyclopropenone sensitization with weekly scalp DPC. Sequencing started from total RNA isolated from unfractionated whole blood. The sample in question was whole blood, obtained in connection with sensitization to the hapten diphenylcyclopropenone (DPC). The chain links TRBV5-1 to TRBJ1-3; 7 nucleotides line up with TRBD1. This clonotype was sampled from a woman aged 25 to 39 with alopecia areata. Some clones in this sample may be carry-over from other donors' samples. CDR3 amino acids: CASSRQGQSSGNTIYF. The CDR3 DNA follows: TGCGCCAGCAGCCGACAGGGCCAAAGCTCTGGAAACACCATATATTTT.